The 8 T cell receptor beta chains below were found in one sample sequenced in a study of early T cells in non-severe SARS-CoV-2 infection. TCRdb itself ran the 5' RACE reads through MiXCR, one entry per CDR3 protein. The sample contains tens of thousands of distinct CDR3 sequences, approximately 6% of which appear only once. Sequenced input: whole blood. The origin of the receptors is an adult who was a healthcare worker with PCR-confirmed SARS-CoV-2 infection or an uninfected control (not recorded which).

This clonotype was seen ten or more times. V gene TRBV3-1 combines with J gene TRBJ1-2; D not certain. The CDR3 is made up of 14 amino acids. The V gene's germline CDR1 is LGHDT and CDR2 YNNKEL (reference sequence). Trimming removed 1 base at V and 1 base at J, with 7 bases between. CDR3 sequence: CASSQGTYNYGYTF. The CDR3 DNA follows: TGTGCCAGCAGCCAAGGCACATATAACTATGGCTACACCTTC.

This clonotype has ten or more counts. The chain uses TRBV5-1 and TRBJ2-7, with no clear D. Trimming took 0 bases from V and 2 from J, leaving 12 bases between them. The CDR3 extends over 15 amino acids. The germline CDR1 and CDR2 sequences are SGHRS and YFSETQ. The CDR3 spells CASSLAGRNTYEQYF. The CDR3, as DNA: TGCGCCAGCAGCTTGGCAGGTAGGAATACCTACGAGCAGTACTTC.

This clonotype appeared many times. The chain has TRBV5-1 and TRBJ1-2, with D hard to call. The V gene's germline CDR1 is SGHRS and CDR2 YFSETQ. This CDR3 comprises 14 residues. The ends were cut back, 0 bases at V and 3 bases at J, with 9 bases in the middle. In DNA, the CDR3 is TGCGCCAGCAGCTTGGCGGGGTCTGACTATGGCTACACCTTC. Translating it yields CASSLAGSDYGYTF.

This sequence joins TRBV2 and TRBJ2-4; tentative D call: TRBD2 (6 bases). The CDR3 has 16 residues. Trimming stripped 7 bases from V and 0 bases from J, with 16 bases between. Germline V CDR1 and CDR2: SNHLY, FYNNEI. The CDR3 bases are TGTGCCAGCATGGGCAGGGAGGCTGTAGCCAAAAACATTCAGTACTTC. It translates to CASMGREAVAKNIQYF.

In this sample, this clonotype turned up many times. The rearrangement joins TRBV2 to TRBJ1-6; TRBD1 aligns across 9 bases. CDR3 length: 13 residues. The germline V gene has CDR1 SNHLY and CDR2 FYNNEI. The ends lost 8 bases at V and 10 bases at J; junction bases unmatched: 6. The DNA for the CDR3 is TGTGCCAGCCGGGACAGGGTACGATCACCCCTCCACTTT. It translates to CASRDRVRSPLHF.

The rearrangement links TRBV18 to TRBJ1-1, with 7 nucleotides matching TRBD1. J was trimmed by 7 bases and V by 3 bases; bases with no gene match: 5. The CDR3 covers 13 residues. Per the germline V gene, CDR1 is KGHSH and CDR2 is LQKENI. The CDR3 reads CASSPRDSHEAFF. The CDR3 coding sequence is TGTGCCAGCTCACCCCGGGACAGCCATGAAGCTTTCTTT.

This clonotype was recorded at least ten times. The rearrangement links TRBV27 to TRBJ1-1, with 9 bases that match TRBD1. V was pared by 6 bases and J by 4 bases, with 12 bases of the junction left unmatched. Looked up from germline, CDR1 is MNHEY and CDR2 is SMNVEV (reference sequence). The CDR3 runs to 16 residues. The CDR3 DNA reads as TGTGCCAGCAGCGGGACAGGGCCTTACCAGAGCACTGAAGCTTTCTTT. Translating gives CASSGTGPYQSTEAFF.

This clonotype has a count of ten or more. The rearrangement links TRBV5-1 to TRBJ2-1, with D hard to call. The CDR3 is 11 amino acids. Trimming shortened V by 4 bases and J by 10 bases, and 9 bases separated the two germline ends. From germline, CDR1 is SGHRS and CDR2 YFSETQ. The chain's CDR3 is CASSPDVEQFF. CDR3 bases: TGCGCCAGCAGCCCGGATGTAGAGCAGTTCTTC.